The following is a T cell receptor (beta chain) sequence with its context. Antigen specificity is unknown. The data were taken from a study of cytomegalovirus exposure and HLA in healthy donors. The overall study: The approximately 610 first-cohort repertoires shared a platform with the roughly 110 validation repertoires, as reported in a later analysis.

This CDR3 is 15 amino acids long. V was pared by 3 bases and J by 4 bases, with 7 bases of the junction left unmatched. CDR1 and CDR2 (germline): MNHEY, SMNVEV (reference sequence). The approximately 120-subject validation cohort, separate from the roughly 670-subject first cohort, included the donors. Profiled with immunoSEQ multiplex PCR; TCRdb holds only in-frame clones, not every one. Altogether over 110,000 clones are present, around 87% being singletons, with the ten largest covering just over 8.5%. Study-level findings and limits: It was confirmed in vitro that a few of the CMV-associated chains were specific for CMV antigens. 150 to 200 TCR beta chains were listed as cytomegalovirus-associated.

The sequencing sample was made of PBMCs. This TCR was recovered from a man aged 18 to 35 in good health and CMV-seropositive. The chain employs TRBV27 and TRBJ1-2; TRBD1 matches at 8 bases. The DNA for the CDR3 is TGTGCCAGCAGTTTCGGGGCAGGGGGCGCCTATGGCTACACCTTC. It is translated as CASSFGAGGAYGYTF.